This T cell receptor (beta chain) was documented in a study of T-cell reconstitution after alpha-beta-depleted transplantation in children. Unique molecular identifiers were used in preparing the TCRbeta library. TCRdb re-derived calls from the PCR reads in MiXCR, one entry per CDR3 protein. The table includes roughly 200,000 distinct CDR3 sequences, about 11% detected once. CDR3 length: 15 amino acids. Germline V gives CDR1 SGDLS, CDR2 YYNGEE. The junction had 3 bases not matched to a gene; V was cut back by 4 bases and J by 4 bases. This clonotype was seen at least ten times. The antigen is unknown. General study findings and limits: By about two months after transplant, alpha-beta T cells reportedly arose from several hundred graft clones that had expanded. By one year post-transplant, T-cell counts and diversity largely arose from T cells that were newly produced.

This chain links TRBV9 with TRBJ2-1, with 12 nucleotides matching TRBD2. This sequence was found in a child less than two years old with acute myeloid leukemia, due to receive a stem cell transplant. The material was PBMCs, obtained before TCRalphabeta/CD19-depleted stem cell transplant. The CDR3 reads CASSPSGRDYNEQFF. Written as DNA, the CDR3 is TGTGCCAGCAGCCCTAGCGGGAGGGATTACAATGAGCAGTTCTTC. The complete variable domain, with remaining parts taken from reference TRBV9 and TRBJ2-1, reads DSGVTQTPKHLITATGQRVTLRCSPRSGDLSVYWYQQSLDQGLQFLIQYYNGEERAKGNILERFSAQQFPDLHSELNLSSLELGDSALYFCASSPSGRDYNEQFFGPGTRLTVL.